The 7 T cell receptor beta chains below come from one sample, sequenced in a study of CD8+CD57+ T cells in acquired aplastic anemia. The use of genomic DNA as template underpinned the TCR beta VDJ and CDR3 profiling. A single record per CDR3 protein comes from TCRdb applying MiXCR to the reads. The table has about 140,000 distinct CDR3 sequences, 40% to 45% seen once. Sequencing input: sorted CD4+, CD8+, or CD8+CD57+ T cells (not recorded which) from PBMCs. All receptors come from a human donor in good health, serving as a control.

The CDR3 DNA reads TGTGCCAGCAGTGAATGGGCGCCTGTGGAAATGACGCCATTAACTAACTATGGCTACACCTTC. It is translated as CASSEWAPVEMTPLTNYGYTF. The V call is TRBV25-1, the J call TRBJ1-2; D gene ambiguous. V was pared by 1 base and J by 0 bases, with 27 bases between. The CDR3 spans 21 residues. From germline, CDR1 is MGHDK and CDR2 SYGVNS.

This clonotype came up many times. The CDR3 spells CASSLTQTGLAASYEQYF. The CDR3 bases are TGTGCCAGCAGCCTAACACAAACGGGACTAGCGGCCTCCTACGAGCAGTACTTC. This chain connects TRBV11-2 to TRBJ2-7, with TRBD2 matching 11 bases. With 5 bases clipped from V and 0 bases from J, the junction kept 12 bases outside the gene matches. This CDR3 comprises 18 residues. CDR1 SGHAT and CDR2 FQNNGV come from the germline V gene. The full variable domain, its missing parts supplied by reference TRBV11-2 and TRBJ2-7, is EAGVAQSPRYKIIEKRQSVAFWCNPISGHATLYWYQQILGQGPKLLIQFQNNGVVDDSQLPKDRFSAERLKGVDSTLKIQPAKLEDSAVYLCASSLTQTGLAASYEQYFGPGTRLTVT.

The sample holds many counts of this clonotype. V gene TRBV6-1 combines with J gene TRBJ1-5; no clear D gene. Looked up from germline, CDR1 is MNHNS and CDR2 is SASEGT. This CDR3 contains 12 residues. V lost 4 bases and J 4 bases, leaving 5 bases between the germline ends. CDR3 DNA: TGTGCCAGCAGTGGTCGGAATCAGCCCCAGCATTTT. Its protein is CASSGRNQPQHF.

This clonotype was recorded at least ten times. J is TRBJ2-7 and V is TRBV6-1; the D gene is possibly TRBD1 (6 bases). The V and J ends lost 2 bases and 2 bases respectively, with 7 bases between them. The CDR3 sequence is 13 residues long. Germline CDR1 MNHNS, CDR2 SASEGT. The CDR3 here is CASSEWTAYEQYF. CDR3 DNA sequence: TGTGCCAGCAGTGAATGGACAGCCTACGAGCAGTACTTC.

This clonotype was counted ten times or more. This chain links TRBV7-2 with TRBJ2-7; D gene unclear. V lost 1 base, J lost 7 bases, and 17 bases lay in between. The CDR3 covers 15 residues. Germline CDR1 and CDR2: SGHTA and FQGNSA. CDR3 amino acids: CASSLVVGSEWEQYF. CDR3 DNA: TGTGCCAGCAGCTTAGTCGTAGGCAGCGAGTGGGAGCAGTACTTC.

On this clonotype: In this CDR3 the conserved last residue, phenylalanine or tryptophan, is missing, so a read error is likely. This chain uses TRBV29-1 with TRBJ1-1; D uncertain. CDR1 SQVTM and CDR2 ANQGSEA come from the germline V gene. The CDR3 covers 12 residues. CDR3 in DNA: TGCAGCGTTGTAGCACAGAACACTGAGGCTTTCATT. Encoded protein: CSVVAQNTEAFI.

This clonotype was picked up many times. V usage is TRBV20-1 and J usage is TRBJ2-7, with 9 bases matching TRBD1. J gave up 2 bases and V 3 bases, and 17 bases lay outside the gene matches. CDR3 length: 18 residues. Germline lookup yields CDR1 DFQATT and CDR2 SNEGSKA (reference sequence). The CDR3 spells CSASSGILGGQGPYEQYF. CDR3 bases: TGCAGTGCTAGTTCTGGGATACTTGGGGGACAGGGTCCCTACGAGCAGTACTTC.